The sequence of this TCR beta chain was determined in a study of T cells in Graves' hyperthyroidism and ophthalmopathy. CDR3 length: 15 residues. Deletions cut 7 bases from V and 5 bases from J, with 21 bases between. From germline, CDR1 is MDHEN and CDR2 SYDVKM. At least ten counts were recorded for this clonotype. RNA transcripts yielded amplified TCR beta CDR3 regions. HTBI primers were the set used in a first-round RT-PCR of the TCR CDR3. TCRdb reprocessed the multiplex PCR reads with MiXCR, giving one entry per CDR3 protein. Of about 290,000 distinct CDR3 sequences listed, about a sixth are singletons.

The sample consisted of blood. This rearrangement joins TRBV28 to TRBJ2-7; unclear D gene. This sequence originates from a woman aged 60-75 years with Graves' ophthalmopathy. As DNA, the CDR3 is TGTGCCAGCAAAGCCCTGGGCAGGCAGAATCACGAGCAGTACTTC. Translation gives CASKALGRQNHEQYF.